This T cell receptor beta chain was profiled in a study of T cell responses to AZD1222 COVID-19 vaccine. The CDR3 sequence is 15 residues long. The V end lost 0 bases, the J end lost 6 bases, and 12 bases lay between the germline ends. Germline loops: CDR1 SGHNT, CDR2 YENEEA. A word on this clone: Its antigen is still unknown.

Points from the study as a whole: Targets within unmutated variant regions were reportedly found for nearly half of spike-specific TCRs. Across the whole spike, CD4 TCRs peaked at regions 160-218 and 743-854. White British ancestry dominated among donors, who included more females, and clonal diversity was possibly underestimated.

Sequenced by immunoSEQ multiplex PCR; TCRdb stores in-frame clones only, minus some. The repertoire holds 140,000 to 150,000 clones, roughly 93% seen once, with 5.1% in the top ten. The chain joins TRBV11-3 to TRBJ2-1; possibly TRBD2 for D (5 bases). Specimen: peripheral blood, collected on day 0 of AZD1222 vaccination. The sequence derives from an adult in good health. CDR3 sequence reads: CASSLEHEGSNEQFF. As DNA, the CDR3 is TGTGCCAGCAGCTTAGAGCACGAGGGTAGCAATGAGCAGTTCTTC.